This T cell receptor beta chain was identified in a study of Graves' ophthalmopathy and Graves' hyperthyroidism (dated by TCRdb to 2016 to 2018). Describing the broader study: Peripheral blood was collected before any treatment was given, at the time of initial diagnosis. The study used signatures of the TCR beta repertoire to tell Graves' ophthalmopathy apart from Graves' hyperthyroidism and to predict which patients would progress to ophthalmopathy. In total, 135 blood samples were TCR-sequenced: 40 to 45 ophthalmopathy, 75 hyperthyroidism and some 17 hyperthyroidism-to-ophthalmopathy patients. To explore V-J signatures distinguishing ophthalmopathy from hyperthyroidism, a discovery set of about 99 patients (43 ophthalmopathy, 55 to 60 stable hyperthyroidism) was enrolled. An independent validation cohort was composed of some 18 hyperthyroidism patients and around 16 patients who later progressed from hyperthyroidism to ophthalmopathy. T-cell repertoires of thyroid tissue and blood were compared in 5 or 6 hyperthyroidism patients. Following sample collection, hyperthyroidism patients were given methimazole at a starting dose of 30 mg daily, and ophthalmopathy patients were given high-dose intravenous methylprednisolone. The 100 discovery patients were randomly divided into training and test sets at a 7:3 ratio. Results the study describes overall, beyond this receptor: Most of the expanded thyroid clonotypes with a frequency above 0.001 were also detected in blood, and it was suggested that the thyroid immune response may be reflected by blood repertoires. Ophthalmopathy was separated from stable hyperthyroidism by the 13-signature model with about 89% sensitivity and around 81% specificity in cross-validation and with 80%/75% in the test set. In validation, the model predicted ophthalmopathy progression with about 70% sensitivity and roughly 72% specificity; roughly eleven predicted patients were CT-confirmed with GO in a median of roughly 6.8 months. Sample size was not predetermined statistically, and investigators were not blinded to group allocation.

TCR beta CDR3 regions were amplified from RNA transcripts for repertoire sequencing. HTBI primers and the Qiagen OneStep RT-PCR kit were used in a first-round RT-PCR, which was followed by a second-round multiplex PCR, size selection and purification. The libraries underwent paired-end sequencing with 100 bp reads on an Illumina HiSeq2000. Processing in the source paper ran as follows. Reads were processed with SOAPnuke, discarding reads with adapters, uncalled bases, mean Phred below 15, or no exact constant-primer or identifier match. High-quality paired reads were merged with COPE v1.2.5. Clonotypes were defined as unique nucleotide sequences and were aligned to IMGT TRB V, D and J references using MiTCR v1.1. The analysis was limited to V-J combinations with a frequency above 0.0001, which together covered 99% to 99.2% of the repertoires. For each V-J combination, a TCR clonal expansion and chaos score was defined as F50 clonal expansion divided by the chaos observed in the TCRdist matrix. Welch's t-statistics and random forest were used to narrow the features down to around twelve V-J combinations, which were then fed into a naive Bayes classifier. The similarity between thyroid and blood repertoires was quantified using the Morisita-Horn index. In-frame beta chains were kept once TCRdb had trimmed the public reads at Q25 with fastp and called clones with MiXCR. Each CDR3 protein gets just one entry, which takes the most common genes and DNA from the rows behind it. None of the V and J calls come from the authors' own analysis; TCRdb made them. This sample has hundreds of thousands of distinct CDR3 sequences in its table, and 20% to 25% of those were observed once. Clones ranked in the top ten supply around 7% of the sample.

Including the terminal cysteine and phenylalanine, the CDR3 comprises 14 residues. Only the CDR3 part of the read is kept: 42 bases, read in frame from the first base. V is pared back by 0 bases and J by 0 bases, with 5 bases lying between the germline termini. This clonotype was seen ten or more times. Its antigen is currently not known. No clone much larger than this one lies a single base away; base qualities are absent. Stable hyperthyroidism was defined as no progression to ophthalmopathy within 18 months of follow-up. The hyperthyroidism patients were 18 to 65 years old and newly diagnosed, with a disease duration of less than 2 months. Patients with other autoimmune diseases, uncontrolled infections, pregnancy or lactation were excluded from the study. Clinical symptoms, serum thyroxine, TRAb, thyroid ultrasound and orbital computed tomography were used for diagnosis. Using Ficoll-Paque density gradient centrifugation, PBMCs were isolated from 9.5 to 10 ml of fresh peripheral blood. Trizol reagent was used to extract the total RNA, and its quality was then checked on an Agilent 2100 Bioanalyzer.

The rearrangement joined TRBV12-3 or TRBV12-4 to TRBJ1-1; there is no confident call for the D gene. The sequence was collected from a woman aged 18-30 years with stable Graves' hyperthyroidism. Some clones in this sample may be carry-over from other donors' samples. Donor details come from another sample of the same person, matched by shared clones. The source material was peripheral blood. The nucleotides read TGTGCCAGCAGTTTAGCGGATTTGAACACTGAAGCTTTCTTT. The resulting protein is CASSLADLNTEAFF.